This T cell receptor (beta chain) was captured by sequencing in a study of shared clonotypes between healthy human individuals. Germline assignment: CDR1 MGHDK and CDR2 SYGVNS. The CDR3 is 11 amino acids. Trimming removed 6 bases at V and 5 bases at J, with 7 bases between. Some clones are missing from TCRdb's copy, which holds only in-frame ones; the method was immunoSEQ multiplex PCR. The sample holds hundreds of thousands of clones, 85% to 95% seen once. Naive CD8 isolation took CD45RO-negative cells positively selected for CCR7 and excluded terminally differentiated effector memory CD45RA+ cells.

The receptor was isolated from a woman in her twenties or thirties in good health. V is TRBV25-1 and J is TRBJ1-1; no firm D call. Material: naive CD8+ T cells sorted from blood. Here the CDR3 reads CASSPGTEAFF. The CDR3, as DNA: TGTGCCAGCAGCCCTGGGACTGAAGCTTTCTTT.